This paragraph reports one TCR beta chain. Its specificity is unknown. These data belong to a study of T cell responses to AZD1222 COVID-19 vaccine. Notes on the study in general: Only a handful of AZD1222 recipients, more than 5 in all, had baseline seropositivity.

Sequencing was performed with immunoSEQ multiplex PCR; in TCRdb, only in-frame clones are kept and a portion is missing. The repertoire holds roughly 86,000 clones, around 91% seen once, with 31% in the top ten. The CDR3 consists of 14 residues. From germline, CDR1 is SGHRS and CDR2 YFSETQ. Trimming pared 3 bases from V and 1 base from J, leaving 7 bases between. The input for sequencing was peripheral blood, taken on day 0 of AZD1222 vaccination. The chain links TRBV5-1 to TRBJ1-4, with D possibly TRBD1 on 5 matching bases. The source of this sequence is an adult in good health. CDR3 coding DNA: TGCGCCAGCAGCTCGGGGGGAACTAATGAAAAACTGTTTTTT. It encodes CASSSGGTNEKLFF.